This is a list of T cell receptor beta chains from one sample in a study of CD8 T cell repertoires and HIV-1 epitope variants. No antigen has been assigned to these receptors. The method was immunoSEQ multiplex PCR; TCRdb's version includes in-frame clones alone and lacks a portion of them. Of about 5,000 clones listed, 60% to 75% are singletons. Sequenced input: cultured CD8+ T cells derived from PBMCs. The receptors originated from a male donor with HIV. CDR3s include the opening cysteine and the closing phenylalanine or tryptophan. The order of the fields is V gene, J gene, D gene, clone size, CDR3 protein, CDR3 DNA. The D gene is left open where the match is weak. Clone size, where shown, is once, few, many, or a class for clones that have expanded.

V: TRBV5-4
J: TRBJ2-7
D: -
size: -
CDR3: CASSVGHLSYEQYF
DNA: TGTGCCAGCAGCGTAGGGCACCTAAGCTACGAGCAGTACTTC

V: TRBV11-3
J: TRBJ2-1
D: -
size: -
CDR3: CASSRDRSSYNEQFF
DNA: TGTGCCAGCAGCCGCGACAGGAGCTCCTACAATGAGCAGTTCTTC

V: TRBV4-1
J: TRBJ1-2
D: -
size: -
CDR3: CASSQDQGYYGYTF
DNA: TGCGCCAGCAGCCAAGACCAGGGATACTATGGCTACACCTTC

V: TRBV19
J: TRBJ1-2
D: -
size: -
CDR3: CASIGGSNYGYTF
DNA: TGTGCCAGTATAGGGGGGTCTAACTATGGCTACACCTTC

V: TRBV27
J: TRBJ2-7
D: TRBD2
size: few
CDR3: CASASGPSYEQYF
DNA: TGTGCCAGCGCTAGCGGGCCGTCCTACGAGCAGTACTTC

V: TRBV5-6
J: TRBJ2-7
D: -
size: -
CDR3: CASSSLHLYEQYF
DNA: TGTGCCAGCAGCTCGTTACATCTATACGAGCAGTACTTC

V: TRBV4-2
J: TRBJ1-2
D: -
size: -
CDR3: CASSPWPVELDYGYTF
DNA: TGTGCCAGCAGCCCTTGGCCGGTAGAATTGGACTATGGCTACACCTTC

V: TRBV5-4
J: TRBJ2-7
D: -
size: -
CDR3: CASNPQGRAYEQYF
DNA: TGTGCCAGCAACCCCCAAGGCAGGGCCTACGAGCAGTACTTC

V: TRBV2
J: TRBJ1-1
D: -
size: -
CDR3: CASPGRRDTEAFF
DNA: TGTGCCAGCCCGGGGCGTAGGGACACTGAAGCTTTCTTT

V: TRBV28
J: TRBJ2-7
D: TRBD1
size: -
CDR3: CASSSTGATYEQYF
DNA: TGTGCCAGCAGTTCCACAGGGGCCACCTACGAGCAGTACTTC

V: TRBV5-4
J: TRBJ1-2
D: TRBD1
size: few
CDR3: CASSLGQGDGYTF
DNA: TGTGCCAGCAGCTTGGGACAGGGTGACGGCTACACCTTC

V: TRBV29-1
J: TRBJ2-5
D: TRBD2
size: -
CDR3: CSVELAGTGEETQYF
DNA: TGCAGCGTTGAACTAGCGGGGACGGGAGAAGAGACCCAGTACTTC

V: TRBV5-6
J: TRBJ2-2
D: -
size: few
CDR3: CASSPEMNTGELFF
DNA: TGTGCCAGCAGCCCGGAGATGAACACCGGGGAGCTGTTTTTT

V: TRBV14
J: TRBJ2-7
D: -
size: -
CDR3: CASSLYTGAEQYF
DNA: TGTGCCAGCAGCCTCTATACCGGAGCCGAGCAGTACTTC

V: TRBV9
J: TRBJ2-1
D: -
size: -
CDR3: CASSVDMVSSYNEQFF
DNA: TGTGCCAGCAGCGTAGATATGGTGAGCTCCTACAATGAGCAGTTCTTC

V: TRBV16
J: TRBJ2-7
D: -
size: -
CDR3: CASSPMRGSSYEQYF
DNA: TGTGCCAGCAGCCCCATGCGAGGTTCCTCCTACGAGCAGTACTTC

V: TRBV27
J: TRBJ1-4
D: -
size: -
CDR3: CASRSSGFNEKLFF
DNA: TGTGCCAGCAGATCCTCGGGGTTTAATGAAAAACTGTTTTTT

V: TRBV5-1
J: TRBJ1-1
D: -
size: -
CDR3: CASSPSSRTGNTEAFF
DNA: TGCGCCAGCAGCCCTAGTTCCCGGACGGGGAACACTGAAGCTTTCTTT

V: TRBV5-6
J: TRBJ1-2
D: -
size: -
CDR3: CASSAGTYGYTF
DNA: TGTGCCAGCAGCGCGGGTACTTATGGCTACACCTTC

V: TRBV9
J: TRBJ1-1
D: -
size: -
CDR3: CASSPGGLADTEAFF
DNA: TGTGCCAGCAGCCCCGGGGGACTGGCGGACACTGAAGCTTTCTTT

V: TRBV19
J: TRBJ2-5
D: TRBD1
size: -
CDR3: CASSNTGTAGETQYF
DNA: TGTGCCAGTAGTAATACGGGGACAGCTGGCGAGACCCAGTACTTC

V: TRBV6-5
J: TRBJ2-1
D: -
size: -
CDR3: CASSYSIPLRNEQFF
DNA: TGTGCCAGCAGTTACTCGATACCCCTCCGTAATGAGCAGTTCTTC

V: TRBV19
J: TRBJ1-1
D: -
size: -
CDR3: CASSTLLHSVAFF
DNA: TGTGCCAGTAGTACGCTACTACATTCGGTGGCTTTCTTT

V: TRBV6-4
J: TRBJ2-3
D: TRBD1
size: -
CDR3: CASSEEGAADTQYF
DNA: TGTGCCAGCAGTGAAGAGGGGGCGGCAGATACGCAGTATTTT

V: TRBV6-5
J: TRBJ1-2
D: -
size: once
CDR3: CASSSAASNYGYTF
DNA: TGTGCCAGCAGTTCCGCGGCCAGTAACTATGGCTACACCTTC

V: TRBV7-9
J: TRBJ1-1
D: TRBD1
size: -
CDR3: CASSFTTGKTEAFF
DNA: TGTGCCAGCAGCTTTACGACAGGGAAGACTGAAGCTTTCTTT

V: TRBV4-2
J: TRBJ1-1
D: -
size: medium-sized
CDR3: CASSQVNTEAFF
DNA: TGTGCCAGCAGCCAAGTGAACACTGAAGCTTTCTTT

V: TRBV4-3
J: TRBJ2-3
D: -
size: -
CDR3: CASSQETGTDTQYF
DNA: TGCGCCAGCAGCCAAGAGACAGGCACAGATACGCAGTATTTT

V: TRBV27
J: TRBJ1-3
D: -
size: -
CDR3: CASTDHRGSGNTIYF
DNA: TGTGCCAGCACGGACCATCGGGGCTCTGGAAACACCATATATTTT

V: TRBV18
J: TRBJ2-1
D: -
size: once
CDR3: CASSPLEGAYNEQFF
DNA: TGTGCCAGCTCACCCCTCGAGGGCGCCTACAATGAGCAGTTCTTC

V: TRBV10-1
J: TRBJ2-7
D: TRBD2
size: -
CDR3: CASSGDYFYEQYF
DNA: TGCGCCAGCAGTGGGGACTATTTTTACGAGCAGTACTTC

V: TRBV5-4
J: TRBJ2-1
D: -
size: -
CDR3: CASSPKGGSDNEQFF
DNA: TGTGCCAGCAGCCCCAAAGGGGGTTCAGACAATGAGCAGTTCTTC

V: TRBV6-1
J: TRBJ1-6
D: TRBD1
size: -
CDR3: CASSGDSSYNSPLHF
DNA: TGTGCCAGCAGTGGGGACAGCTCCTATAATTCACCCCTCCACTTT

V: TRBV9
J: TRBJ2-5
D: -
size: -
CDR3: CASSPQGIQETQYF
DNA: TGTGCCAGCAGCCCCCAAGGCATCCAAGAGACCCAGTACTTC

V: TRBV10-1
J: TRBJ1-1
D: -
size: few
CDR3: CASNSKRATEAFF
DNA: TGCGCCAGCAATTCTAAACGGGCCACTGAAGCTTTCTTT

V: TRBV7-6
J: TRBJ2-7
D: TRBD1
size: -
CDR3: CASSWDRSYEQYF
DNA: TGTGCCAGCAGCTGGGACAGGTCCTACGAGCAGTACTTC

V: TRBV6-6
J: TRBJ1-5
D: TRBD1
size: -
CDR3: CASRAGTGGNQPQHF
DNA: TGTGCCAGCAGGGCCGGGACAGGTGGTAATCAGCCCCAGCATTTT

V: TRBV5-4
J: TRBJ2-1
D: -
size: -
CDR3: CASSPQGGLPADNEQFF
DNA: TGTGCCAGCAGCCCCCAGGGTGGACTCCCCGCCGACAATGAGCAGTTCTTC

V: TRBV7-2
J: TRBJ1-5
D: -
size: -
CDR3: CASSLRPNQPQHF
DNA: TGTGCCAGCAGCCTTCGACCTAATCAGCCCCAGCATTTT

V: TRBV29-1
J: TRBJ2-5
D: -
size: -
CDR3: CSVEDRRGTQYF
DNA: TGCAGCGTTGAAGATCGTAGGGGCACCCAGTACTTC

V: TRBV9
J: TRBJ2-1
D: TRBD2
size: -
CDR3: CASSSRLAGGDNEQFF
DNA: TGTGCCAGCAGCTCCCGACTAGCGGGAGGGGACAATGAGCAGTTCTTC

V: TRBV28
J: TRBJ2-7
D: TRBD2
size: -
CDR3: CASSFPPQTSGRAITYEQYF
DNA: TGTGCCAGCAGTTTCCCCCCCCAAACTAGCGGGAGGGCCATAACCTACGAGCAGTACTTC

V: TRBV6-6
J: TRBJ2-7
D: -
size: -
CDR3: CASSYATGTPGVHF
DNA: TGTGCCAGCAGTTACGCGACCGGGACACCGGGCGTGCACTTC

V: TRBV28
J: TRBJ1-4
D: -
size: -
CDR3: CASSFGGAREKLFF
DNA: TGTGCCAGCAGTTTTGGGGGGGCACGGGAAAAACTGTTTTTT

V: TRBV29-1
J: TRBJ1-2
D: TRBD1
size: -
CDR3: CSVGISTGDYGYTF
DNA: TGCAGCGTTGGGATTAGTACAGGGGACTATGGCTACACCTTC

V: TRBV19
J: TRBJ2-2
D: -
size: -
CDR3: CATTWGAGELFF
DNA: TGTGCCACTACCTGGGGGGCCGGGGAGCTGTTTTTT

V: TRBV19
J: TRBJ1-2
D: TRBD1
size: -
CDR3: CASSIRHSQGARNYGYTF
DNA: TGTGCCAGTAGTATTCGCCATTCACAGGGGGCGCGGAACTATGGCTACACCTTC

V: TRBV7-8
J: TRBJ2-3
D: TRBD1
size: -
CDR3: CASSLGGGASTDTQYF
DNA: TGTGCCAGCAGCTTAGGAGGGGGCGCGAGCACAGATACGCAGTATTTT